The clone carrying this T cell receptor beta chain was detected only a few times. Antigen specificity is unknown. This entry comes from a study of T-cell reconstitution after alpha-beta-depleted transplantation in children. Whole-study findings and limits: Hyperexpanded clones declined; after one year, newly produced T cells mostly supplied diversity. The study reportedly traced alpha-beta T cells about two months after transplant to several hundred expanded graft clones. For some patients, TCRbeta diversity was high at day 60 because of recipient T cells and thymic progenitors that survived.

Preparation of the TCRbeta library involved a method that used unique molecular identifiers. TCRdb reprocessed the PCR reads with MiXCR, giving one entry per CDR3 protein. The table shows around 76,000 distinct CDR3 sequences, with less than 20% occurring only once. J was trimmed by 3 bases and V by 1 base; bases with no gene match: 13. The CDR3 is 18 amino acids. The specimen was PBMCs, mostly from graft donor cells, collected 360 days after TCRalphabeta/CD19-depleted stem cell transplant. The rearrangement joins TRBV12-3 or TRBV12-4 to TRBJ2-7; 9 bases align to TRBD1. The receptor comes from a male patient aged 2 to 10 who had a stem cell transplant for acute lymphoblastic leukemia, so the T cells may come from the graft donor. The chain's CDR3 is CASSLGPFVGQGGYEQYF. The CDR3 bases are TGTGCCAGCAGTTTAGGCCCCTTTGTGGGACAGGGTGGCTACGAGCAGTACTTC.